This T cell receptor beta chain was profiled in a study of shared clonotypes between healthy human individuals. Across the whole study: CD8 memory received one plate per donor, CD8 naive two, CD4 memory three and CD4 naive three. General study points: The study generally estimated greater richness for naive than memory subsets.

Positively selected for CCR7, the CD45RO-negative cells used as naive CD8 cells excluded terminally differentiated effector memory CD45RA+ cells. The germline V gene encodes CDR1 SNHLY and CDR2 FYNNEI. Unmatched junction bases numbered 13, after V lost 5 bases and J lost 7 bases. This CDR3 comprises 16 residues. Each subset's genomic DNA was split evenly across several immunoSEQ plates. In the original analysis: Filtering differed for immunoSEQ, which gave only junction sequences without quality scores. Data came from immunoSEQ multiplex PCR; TCRdb stores just in-frame clones and leaves some out. V and J calls and clone size are as listed in that table; D and trimming were resolved from the DNA. There are millions of clones in the sample; more than 85% occur only once, and under 2% lies in the top ten. Points on this clone: Its antigen remains unknown.

This clonotype originated in a young man in good health. Some clones in this sample may be carry-over from other donors' samples. The chain employs TRBV2 and TRBJ2-7, with 11 bases aligning to TRBD2. The sequencing sample was made of naive CD8+ T cells from PBMCs. The CDR3 is CASSRASGRPLGEQYF. CDR3 bases: TGTGCCAGCAGTAGGGCTAGCGGGAGGCCCCTCGGGGAGCAGTACTTC.